This T cell receptor (beta chain) is drawn from a study of radiotherapy plus CTLA-4 blockade in lung cancer. Sequencing used immunoSEQ multiplex PCR; TCRdb keeps in-frame clones, though not all of them. The sample records roughly 85,000 clones, around nine tenths being singletons. Trimming shortened V by 3 bases and J by 5 bases, and 2 bases separated the two germline ends. The germline CDR1 and CDR2 sequences are ENHRY and SYGVKD. This CDR3 has 11 residues. V gene TRBV10-3 combines with J gene TRBJ2-1; D gene ambiguous. The material sequenced was peripheral blood, taken from a patient treated with radiotherapy plus ipilimumab. This receptor was taken from a human donor with non-small cell lung cancer that progressed on radiotherapy plus ipilimumab. CDR3 sequence (DNA): TGTGCCATCAGTGAAAACAATGAGCAGTTCTTC. Protein sequence: CAISENNEQFF.